The 2 T cell receptor beta chains below were found in one sample sequenced in a study of T cells in Graves' hyperthyroidism and ophthalmopathy. Amplification of TCR beta CDR3 regions was performed using RNA transcripts as template. HTBI primers were the set used in a first-round RT-PCR of the TCR CDR3. A single record per CDR3 protein comes from TCRdb applying MiXCR to the multiplex PCR reads. The table records more than 550,000 distinct CDR3 sequences, around 20% of them present only once. The sample was blood. The receptors stem from a woman between 45 and 65 years old with Graves' hyperthyroidism that later progressed to Graves' ophthalmopathy.

The V call is TRBV2, the J call TRBJ2-7, with TRBD1 matching 7 bases. Per the germline V gene, CDR1 is SNHLY and CDR2 is FYNNEI. V dropped 3 bases and J dropped 7; count of bases not matched to a gene: 3. CDR3 length equals 12 residues. Here the CDR3 DNA reads TGTGCCAGCAGTGAGAGGGGGCTGGAGCAGTACTTC. Translation gives CASSERGLEQYF.

The chain joins TRBV10-2 to TRBJ1-5; perhaps TRBD1 as D (6 bases). Germline lookup yields CDR1 WSHSY and CDR2 SAAADI. V was trimmed by 6 bases and J by 4 bases, leaving 19 bases between them. The CDR3 sequence is 16 residues long. In nucleotides, the CDR3 is TGCGCCAGCAGCTCGACAGGCCTGGGGGCTAATCAGCCCCAGCATTTT. Encoded protein: CASSSTGLGANQPQHF.